This TCR beta chain was captured in a study of blood T cell repertoires in COVID-19. This CDR3 spans 16 amino acids. Trimming at V came to 1 base and at J to 4 bases, leaving 7 bases not matched to a gene. CDR1 and CDR2 from the germline V gene are SGHNT and YYREEE (reference sequence). In terms of age and location, participants ranged from roughly 18 to 90 years and lived in about 25 US areas. Categorization into cohorts depended on clinical history that participants reported. Two negative PCRs, clearance, or symptom resolution had been documented for recovered Cohort 3 donors. In the original analysis: Nucleated cell counts were estimated from reference gene primer amplification. Sequencing was performed with immunoSEQ multiplex PCR; in TCRdb, only in-frame clones are kept and a portion is missing. That table supplies the V and J calls and clone size; D and trimming were determined from the DNA. Here the sample spans 150,000 to 200,000 clones, approximately 88% being singletons.

The sequencing sample was made of PBMCs or T cells enriched from blood (not recorded which). The receptor comes from a woman aged 55-69 years who had recovered from COVID-19. The chain links TRBV5-4 to TRBJ1-3; 8 bases match TRBD1. The chain's CDR3 is CASSLITGGLGNTIYF. CDR3 sequence (DNA): TGTGCCAGCAGCTTGATAACAGGGGGGTTAGGAAACACCATATATTTT.